The 2 T cell receptor beta chains presented below share a single source sample, sequenced in a study of shared T cell receptors in the human thymus. TCRdb's copy holds only in-frame clones and misses some; the assay was immunoSEQ multiplex PCR. The sample holds 500,000 to 550,000 clones; around 78% are singletons and the top ten take more than 0.01%. The same sample was also studied in work on human thymus T cells.

The sample consisted of thymocytes. The receptors were gathered from a boy in the first two years of life with a congenital heart defect.

This clone was counted between two and nine times. CDR3 sequence (DNA): TGTGCCAGCAGTTTACATGTTCGGACAGCAAACACTGAAGCTTTCTTT. Residues: CASSLHVRTANTEAFF. The chain uses TRBV27 and TRBJ1-1; D perhaps matches TRBD1 (6 bases). The V end lost 2 bases, the J end lost 2 bases, and 15 bases lay between the germline ends. Germline assignment: CDR1 MNHEY and CDR2 SMNVEV (reference sequence). The CDR3 is 16 amino acids.

The chain joins TRBV27 to TRBJ2-7; perhaps TRBD2 as D (7 bases). Deletions cut 1 base from V and 4 bases from J, with 11 bases between. The CDR3 spans 14 residues. Germline values: CDR1 MNHEY, CDR2 SMNVEV (reference sequence). The CDR3 sequence: CASSLWGGHYEQYF. CDR3 DNA: TGTGCCAGCAGTTTATGGGGGGGACATTACGAGCAGTACTTC.